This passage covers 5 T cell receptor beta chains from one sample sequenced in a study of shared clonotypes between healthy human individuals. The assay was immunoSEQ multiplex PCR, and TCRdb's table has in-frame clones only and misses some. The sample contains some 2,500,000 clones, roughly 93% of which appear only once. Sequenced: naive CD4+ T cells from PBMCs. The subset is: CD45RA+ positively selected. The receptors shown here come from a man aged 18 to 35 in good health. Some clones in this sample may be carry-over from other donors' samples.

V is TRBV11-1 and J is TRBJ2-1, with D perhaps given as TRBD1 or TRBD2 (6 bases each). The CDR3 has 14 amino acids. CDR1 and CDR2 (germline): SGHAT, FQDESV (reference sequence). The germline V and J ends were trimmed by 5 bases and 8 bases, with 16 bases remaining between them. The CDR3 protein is CASSLTGAGDEQFF. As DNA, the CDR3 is TGTGCCAGCAGCCTCACGGGGGCAGGGGATGAGCAGTTCTTC.

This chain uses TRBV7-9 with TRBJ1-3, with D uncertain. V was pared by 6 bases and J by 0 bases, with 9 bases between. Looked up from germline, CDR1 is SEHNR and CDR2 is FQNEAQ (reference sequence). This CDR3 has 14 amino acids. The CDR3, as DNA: TGTGCCAGCAGGACTGGAGACTCTGGAAACACCATATATTTT. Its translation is CASRTGDSGNTIYF.

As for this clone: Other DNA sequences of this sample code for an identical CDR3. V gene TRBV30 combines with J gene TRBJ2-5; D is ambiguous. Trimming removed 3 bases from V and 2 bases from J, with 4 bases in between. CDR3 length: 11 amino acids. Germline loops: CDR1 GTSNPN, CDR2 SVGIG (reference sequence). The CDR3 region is CAWSSQETQYF. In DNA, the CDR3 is TGTGCCTGGAGCTCACAAGAGACCCAGTACTTC. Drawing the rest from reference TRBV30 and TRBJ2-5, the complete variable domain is SQTIHQWPATLVQPVGSPLSLECTVEGTSNPNLYWYRQAAGRGLQLLFYSVGIGQISSEVPQNLSASRPQDRQFILSSKKLLLSDSGFYLCAWSSQETQYFGPGTRLLVL.

As DNA, the CDR3 is TGTGCCAGCAGTTTAGGAACGGGTGAGCAGTTCTTC. It yields the protein CASSLGTGEQFF. V usage is TRBV28 and J usage is TRBJ2-1; D not certain. V was shortened by 2 bases and J by 9 bases, with 8 bases between the two germline ends. CDR1 and CDR2 from the germline V gene are MDHEN and SYDVKM. The CDR3 totals 12 residues.

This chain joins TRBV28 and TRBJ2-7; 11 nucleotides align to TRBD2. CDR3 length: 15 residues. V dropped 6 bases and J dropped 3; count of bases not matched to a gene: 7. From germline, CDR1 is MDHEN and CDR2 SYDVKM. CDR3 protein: CASSPVGLADYEQYF. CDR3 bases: TGTGCCAGCAGCCCAGTGGGACTAGCGGACTACGAGCAGTACTTC.